This paragraph covers one T cell receptor beta chain sequence. The data are from a study of post-analysis software for immune sequencing data. The overall study: The cohort encompassed relapsing-remitting, secondary progressive and progressive-relapsing multiple sclerosis disease courses.

Sequencing libraries made from TCR beta cDNA carried unique molecular identifiers. One entry per CDR3 protein, called by TCRdb with MiXCR from the PCR reads. The data show some 370,000 distinct CDR3 sequences, about a third seen once. The source material was blood. The receptor's source is a girl aged 5-17 years with multiple sclerosis.

CDR3: CASSPTTGNEKLFF. DNA of the CDR3: TGTGCCAGCAGCCCCACGACAGGAAATGAAAAACTGTTTTTT. The J gene is TRBJ1-4, the V gene TRBV7-2; tentative D call: TRBD1 (6 bases). There are 14 residues in the CDR3. Germline V gives CDR1 SGHTA, CDR2 FQGNSA. V lost 5 bases, J lost 5 bases, and 12 bases lay in between.